The 15 T cell receptor beta chains in this list originate from one sample, sequenced in a study of long-term antiretroviral therapy in people with HIV. The authors ran the immunoSEQ assay, v3.0, at survey level. Measured with immunoSEQ multiplex PCR; TCRdb has only the in-frame clones, and not every one. The repertoire consists of roughly 20,000 clones, with around nine tenths occurring once and the leading ten covering about 9%. The sequences come from unsorted PBMCs, collected 4.4 years before starting antiretroviral therapy. The receptor set was obtained from a woman in her thirties with HIV.

The chain employs TRBV5-1 and TRBJ2-5; 8 bases fit TRBD1. The CDR3 sequence is 17 residues long. V dropped 0 bases and J dropped 0; count of bases not matched to a gene: 7. CDR1 is SGHRS and CDR2 is YFSETQ in the germline V gene. The CDR3 is CASSLVPTGGYQETQYF. The CDR3 DNA sequence: TGCGCCAGCAGCTTGGTTCCCACAGGGGGGTACCAAGAGACCCAGTACTTC.

The V and J genes are TRBV14 and TRBJ1-2, with a weak D call TRBD1 (5 bases). The CDR3 has 13 residues. Trimming left V 4 bases short and J 7 bases short, with 13 bases between. In germline, CDR1 is SGHDN, CDR2 FVKESK. The CDR3 region is CASSPSRAGGYTF. Here the CDR3 DNA reads TGTGCCAGCAGCCCAAGCAGGGCGGGTGGCTACACCTTC. The full variable domain, its missing parts supplied by reference TRBV14 and TRBJ1-2, is EAGVTQFPSHSVIEKGQTVTLRCDPISGHDNLYWYRRVMGKEIKFLLHFVKESKQDESGMPNNRFLAERTGGTYSTLKVQPAELEDSGVYFCASSPSRAGGYTFGSGTRLTVV.

V gene TRBV5-1 combines with J gene TRBJ1-5, with no clear D. CDR1 and CDR2 (germline): SGHRS, YFSETQ. Trimming pared 0 bases from V and 3 bases from J, leaving 4 bases between. This CDR3 comprises 13 residues. The CDR3 nucleotides read TGCGCCAGCAGCTTGGAGTACAATCAGCCCCAGCATTTT. This sequence encodes CASSLEYNQPQHF.

The rearrangement links TRBV27 to TRBJ1-2, with 11 bases identical to TRBD1. The CDR3 runs to 14 residues. V dropped 5 bases and J dropped 7; count of bases not matched to a gene: 6. Germline V gene data show CDR1 as MNHEY and CDR2 as SMNVEV (reference sequence). The CDR3 bases are TGTGCCAGCAGTAAGTGGACAGGGGGCGTTGGCTACACCTTC. This sequence encodes CASSKWTGGVGYTF.

The chain combines TRBV7-2 with TRBJ1-1; unclear D gene. The CDR3 consists of 13 residues. Per germline, CDR1 SGHTA and CDR2 FQGNSA. V shed 8 bases and J shed 0 bases, with 10 bases lying between them. In nucleotides, the CDR3 is TGTGCCAGCGGACGGGGAATGAACACTGAAGCTTTCTTT. It codes for CASGRGMNTEAFF.

The chain combines TRBV10-3 with TRBJ2-1, with TRBD2 identical over 10 bases. CDR1 and CDR2 from the germline V gene are ENHRY and SYGVKD. The CDR3 covers 20 residues. V was clipped by 4 bases and J by 0 bases; unmatched bases: 15. The CDR3 here is CAISGRTSGFKVGSYNEQFF. The CDR3 DNA reads TGTGCCATCAGTGGGCGGACTAGCGGTTTCAAAGTTGGCTCCTACAATGAGCAGTTCTTC.

This chain links TRBV5-4 with TRBJ1-4, with D uncertain. Germline V gene lookup returns CDR1 SGHNT and CDR2 YYREEE (reference sequence). Trimming took 3 bases from V and 1 from J, leaving 7 bases between them. CDR3 length: 14 amino acids. CDR3 protein: CASSSRGTNEKLFF. The CDR3 DNA reads TGTGCCAGCAGCTCCCGGGGAACTAATGAAAAACTGTTTTTT.

This clone has a single count. The chain joins TRBV5-6 to TRBJ2-1, with D perhaps being TRBD1 or TRBD2 (5 bases each). V lost 0 bases and J 2 bases, leaving 15 bases between the germline ends. CDR3 length equals 17 residues. Germline V gene data show CDR1 as SGHDT and CDR2 as YYEEEE. Here the CDR3 reads CASSLGRRTYPYNEQFF. The CDR3 DNA reads TGTGCCAGCAGCTTGGGTAGGAGGACATACCCCTACAATGAGCAGTTCTTC.

By sample share, this clone is large. The V call is TRBV19, the J call TRBJ1-2, with TRBD1 matching 12 bases. V gave up 3 bases and J gave up 7 bases; unmatched junction bases: 6. Per germline, CDR1 LNHDA and CDR2 SQIVND (reference sequence). The CDR3 length is 15 residues. CDR3 DNA: TGTGCCAGTAGTATGGGACAGGGGGCGACGGTTGGCTACACCTTC. Encoded protein: CASSMGQGATVGYTF.

This clone was seen a handful of times. The chain employs TRBV4-1 and TRBJ1-2; D is undetermined. The CDR3 is 14 amino acids. V lost 0 bases and J lost 8, with 13 bases in between. Germline V gene data show CDR1 as MGHRA and CDR2 as YSYEKL. The CDR3 reads CASSQDRVTGGYTF. The CDR3, as DNA: TGCGCCAGCAGCCAAGATCGGGTGACGGGCGGCTACACCTTC.

This chain links TRBV6-5 with TRBJ1-2, with no clear D. The CDR3 spans 15 residues. With 2 bases removed from V and 0 bases from J, the gap between germline ends came to 10 bases. Per the germline V gene, CDR1 is MNHEY and CDR2 is SVGAGI. CDR3 residues: CASSYRGRPNYGYTF. The CDR3 DNA follows: TGTGCCAGCAGTTACCGGGGTAGGCCTAACTATGGCTACACCTTC.

The chain recombines TRBV6-1 with TRBJ1-1; TRBD1 might be the D (6 bases). This CDR3 spans 15 amino acids. V lost 1 base, J lost 0 bases, and 9 bases lay in between. Germline V gene data show CDR1 as MNHNS and CDR2 as SASEGT. In nucleotides, the CDR3 is TGTGCCAGCAGTGAAGTTGCAGGGGTGAACACTGAAGCTTTCTTT. Protein: CASSEVAGVNTEAFF.

The chain links TRBV6-1 to TRBJ1-5; 9 bases map to TRBD1. Trimming took 8 bases from V and 4 from J; bases not matched to a gene: 6. This CDR3 is built from 14 residues. CDR1 and CDR2 from the germline V gene are MNHNS and SASEGT. CDR3 sequence: CASEKGTGNQPQHF. The CDR3 DNA follows: TGTGCCAGCGAAAAAGGGACAGGGAATCAGCCCCAGCATTTT.

This clone appeared once. The genes are TRBV5-6 and TRBJ2-2; 7 nucleotides agree with TRBD2. The CDR3 is made up of 17 amino acids. The V gene's germline CDR1 is SGHDT and CDR2 YYEEEE. Trimming took 4 bases from V and 8 from J; bases not matched to a gene: 17. The CDR3 reads CASSTTASGGFGGELFF. CDR3 sequence (DNA): TGTGCCAGCAGCACAACGGCGTCGGGGGGATTTGGTGGGGAGCTGTTTTTT.

The rearrangement links TRBV7-3 to TRBJ2-7; TRBD2 is a possible D gene (6 bases). The CDR3 has 14 residues. V lost 5 bases to trimming and J lost 4 bases, with 15 bases between them. Germline CDR1 is SGHTA and CDR2 is FQGTGA. The CDR3 reads CASSPQGGGYEQYF. CDR3 DNA sequence: TGTGCCAGCAGCCCCCAAGGTGGGGGGTACGAGCAGTACTTC. The full variable domain, completed using reference TRBV7-3 and TRBJ2-7, is GAGVSQTPSNKVTEKGKYVELRCDPISGHTALYWYRQSLGQGPEFLIYFQGTGAADDSGLPNDRFFAVRPEGSVSTLKIQRTERGDSAVYLCASSPQGGGYEQYFGPGTRLTVT.